The rows below give T cell receptor beta chains drawn from one sample of a study of T cells after yellow fever vaccination. TCRdb re-called the 5' RACE reads with MiXCR, one entry per CDR3 protein. The data contain 310,000 or so distinct CDR3 sequences, approximately 7% of them seen just once; the ten biggest clones take up around 17%. The sequencing used PBMCs, collected more than 35 days after the first yellow fever vaccination. Every receptor here comes from a man younger than 35 who received the YFV17D yellow fever vaccine. The conserved cysteine and the conserved F or W are not part of the CDR3 here. A D gene is named only where the DNA matches it firmly.

d_call v_call cdr3_aa
. TRBV7-8 ASSSYRAPREKLF
. TRBV6-4 ASSGDATDTQY
TRBD2 TRBV6-5 ASSSLLAGKETQY
. TRBV7-6 ASSPRGVDGYT
TRBD2 TRBV6-5 ASSSPTSGGALDTQY
. TRBV20-1 SAHSPQRHQPQH
TRBD1 TRBV24-1 ATRTLRRTGNGTDGYT
TRBD1 TRBV7-9 ASSLVGTGDEPQH
. TRBV12-3/TRBV12-4 ASSFDKYTGELF
TRBD2 TRBV6-2/TRBV6-3 ASSFDPGLATGELF
. TRBV7-2 ASSLAGGYGYT
. TRBV29-1 SVVRSDTQY
TRBD1 TRBV5-1 ASSSGTGTEAF
. TRBV5-1 ASSLGQASSYNSPLH
. TRBV4-1 ASSQDAGAGANVLT